The rows below give T cell receptor beta chains drawn from one sample of a study of T cells in Graves' hyperthyroidism and ophthalmopathy. TCRdb independently ran MiXCR on the multiplex PCR reads; one entry per CDR3 protein. The top ten clones hold approximately 11% of a sample with some 360,000 distinct CDR3 sequences, approximately 14% of them seen once. Sequenced material: blood. The source is a woman aged 60 to 75 with Graves' hyperthyroidism. CDR3s include the opening cysteine and the closing phenylalanine or tryptophan. The D gene is left open where the match is weak. Part of the rows lack a size; the others show once, few, many or a class for expanded clones.

-,TRBV4-2,once,TRBJ1-2,TGTGCCAGCAGCCAAGATGGGGGGGGCAGATACGGCTACACCTTC,CASSQDGGGRYGYTF
-,TRBV2,many,TRBJ2-5,TGTGCCAGCAGTGAGGGACGGATCCAAGAGACCCAGTACTTC,CASSEGRIQETQYF
TRBD2,TRBV30,many,TRBJ2-2,TGTGCCTGGGATGCGGGAGTCGGCACCGGGGAGCTGTTTTTT,CAWDAGVGTGELFF
TRBD2,TRBV18,many,TRBJ2-2,TGTGCCAGCTCACCAGGGCTAGCGGGACTCGAGCTGTTTTTT,CASSPGLAGLELFF
TRBD2,TRBV7-3,many,TRBJ2-2,TGTGCCAGCAGCCTCGTTTGGCGGGGGGCGCGCGGCACCGGGGAGCTGTTTTTT,CASSLVWRGARGTGELFF
TRBD2,TRBV20-1,many,TRBJ2-1,TGCAGTGCTAGAGATTGGACTAGTAGTCCCCGTCAGTACAATGAGCAGTTCTTC,CSARDWTSSPRQYNEQFF
TRBD1,TRBV7-8,-,TRBJ1-1,TGTGCCAGCACTCCCGGACAGGGGGGCACTGAAGCTTTCTTT,CASTPGQGGTEAFF
-,TRBV28,many,TRBJ1-5,TGTGCCAGCAGTTTATCCGGGACCTCGTCCCAGCATTTT,CASSLSGTSSQHF
TRBD1,TRBV19,-,TRBJ1-5,TGTGCCAGTAGTAGCCCCAGGGGGCGCGGGGGCAATCAGCCCCAGCATTTT,CASSSPRGRGGNQPQHF
TRBD2,TRBV11-2,once,TRBJ2-5,TGTGCCAGCAGCTTAGAGGGCGGGGGGGGAGAGACCCAGTACTTC,CASSLEGGGGETQYF
TRBD2,TRBV12-5,-,TRBJ2-3,TGTGCTAGTGGTTTGCGCGCCTGGGCGGGAGTCACAGATACGCAGTATTTT,CASGLRAWAGVTDTQYF
TRBD1,TRBV5-1,few,TRBJ2-2,TGCGCCAGCAGCCCAGGGACAGGGGCCGGGGAGCTGTTTTTT,CASSPGTGAGELFF
TRBD1,TRBV7-8,many,TRBJ1-1,TGTGCCAGCAGCCCACTTCTCGGACAGGGCGTCACTGAAGCTTTCTTT,CASSPLLGQGVTEAFF
-,TRBV2,many,TRBJ2-1,TGTGCCAGCAGTGGGGGGATAAAGACTAGCAATGAGCAGTTCTTC,CASSGGIKTSNEQFF
TRBD1,TRBV19,-,TRBJ2-1,TGTGCCAGTAGTTACGGACAGGCCACCTACAATGAGCAGTTCTTC,CASSYGQATYNEQFF
-,TRBV5-1,-,TRBJ2-3,TGCGCCAGCACCCGCGACCCCAATGAGGCAGATACGCAGTATTTT,CASTRDPNEADTQYF